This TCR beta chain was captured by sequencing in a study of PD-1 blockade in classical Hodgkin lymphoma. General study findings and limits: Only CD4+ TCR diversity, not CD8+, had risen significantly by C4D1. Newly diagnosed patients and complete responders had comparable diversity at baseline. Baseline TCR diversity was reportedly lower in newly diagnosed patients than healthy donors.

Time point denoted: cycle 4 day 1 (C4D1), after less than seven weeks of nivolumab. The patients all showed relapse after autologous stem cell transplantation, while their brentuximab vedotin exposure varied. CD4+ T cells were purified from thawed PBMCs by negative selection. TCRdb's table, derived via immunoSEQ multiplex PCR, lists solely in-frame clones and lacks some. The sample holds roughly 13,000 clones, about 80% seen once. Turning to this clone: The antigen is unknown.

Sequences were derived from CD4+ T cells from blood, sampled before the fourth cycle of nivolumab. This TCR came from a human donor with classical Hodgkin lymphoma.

The CDR3 spells CASSSGTRADTQYF. The CDR3 DNA is TGTGCCAGCAGTTCCGGGACTAGAGCAGATACGCAGTATTTT. The genes are TRBV7-3 and TRBJ2-3, with 8 bases identical to TRBD2. The germline V gene encodes CDR1 SGHTA and CDR2 FQGTGA. The V segment lost 6 bases and the J segment 4 bases; nucleotides outside the gene matches: 6. This CDR3 comprises 14 residues.